These 4 T cell receptor beta chains were all obtained from the same sample, sequenced in a study of beta chain features in type 1 diabetes. Expressed TCRB transcripts were sequenced because the isolated RNA had all been reverse transcribed beforehand. Clones were sequenced by immunoSEQ multiplex PCR, and TCRdb holds only the in-frame ones, with some missing. The sample holds 310,000 or so clones, around 10% seen once. What was sequenced was naive CD4+ T cells from blood. The receptors shown here come from a woman aged 30 to 39 in good health.

This clone turned up a few times. The chain employs TRBV9 and TRBJ2-5; D call uncertain. There are 12 residues in the CDR3. Trimming stripped 4 bases from V and 4 bases from J, with 8 bases between. Germline V gene data show CDR1 as SGDLS and CDR2 as YYNGEE. Here the CDR3 reads CASSPRGETQYF. CDR3 in DNA: TGTGCCAGCAGCCCCCGAGGAGAGACCCAGTACTTC.

Comments on this clone: This specimen includes other DNA sequences encoding the same CDR3. The J gene is TRBJ2-3, the V gene TRBV18, with 7 bases aligning to TRBD1. Trimming removed 3 bases from V and 2 bases from J; junction bases left unmatched: 2. This CDR3 has 14 residues. The germline CDR1 and CDR2 sequences are KGHSH and LQKENI. This CDR3 reads CASSPGTATDTQYF. The DNA of the CDR3 is TGTGCCAGCTCACCTGGGACAGCCACAGATACGCAGTATTTT. The complete variable domain, with remaining parts taken from reference TRBV18 and TRBJ2-3, reads NAGVMQNPRHLVRRRGQEARLRCSPMKGHSHVYWYRQLPEEGLKFMVYLQKENIIDESGMPKERFSAEFPKEGPSILRIQQVVRGDSAAYFCASSPGTATDTQYFGPGTRLTVL.

The chain carries TRBV11-2 and TRBJ1-5, with no clear D. CDR1 and CDR2 (germline): SGHAT, FQNNGV. The CDR3 covers 13 residues. V was clipped by 5 bases and J by 5 bases, with 10 bases between them. The CDR3 sequence: CASSLKSDQPQHF. CDR3 in DNA: TGTGCCAGCAGCCTTAAATCGGATCAGCCCCAGCATTTT.

CDR3 loop: CASSLVSGGARKQYF. CDR3 bases: TGTGCCAGCAGCTTGGTGAGTGGGGGCGCCCGTAAGCAGTACTTC. This sequence joins TRBV5-6 and TRBJ2-7; possible D gene TRBD1, 6 bases. Trimming took off 0 bases at V and 8 bases at J, with 18 bases between the two ends. Germline values: CDR1 SGHDT, CDR2 YYEEEE. This CDR3 has 15 amino acids.